This T cell receptor beta chain originates from a study of radiotherapy plus CTLA-4 blockade in lung cancer. The CDR3 length is 13 residues. V dropped 6 bases and J dropped 2 bases, with 12 bases sitting between them. Looked up from germline, CDR1 is SGHNT and CDR2 is YYREEE (reference sequence). The repertoire was sequenced with immunoSEQ multiplex PCR; TCRdb's copy has only in-frame clones and lacks some. The data show about 54,000 clones, around 80% seen once. About this clone: The antigen is not known.

General study findings and limits: Best predicting response, reportedly, were early blood T cell clone dynamics, with interferon-beta. Radiotherapy was combined with ipilimumab, and tumor-derived TCR clones then expanded in blood.

CTLA-4 blockade with ipilimumab, together with focal radiation, was given to patients with chemo-refractory metastatic non-small-cell lung cancer. The TCR sequence derives from a human donor with non-small cell lung cancer who had a partial response to radiotherapy plus ipilimumab. The chain is built from TRBV5-4 and TRBJ2-7; TRBD2 might be the D (6 bases). The input for sequencing was peripheral blood, taken from a patient treated with radiotherapy plus ipilimumab. The CDR3 protein is CASTLEGTYEQYF. DNA for the CDR3: TGTGCCAGCACCCTGGAGGGGACCTACGAGCAGTACTTC. Full variable domain (missing parts from reference TRBV5-4 and TRBJ2-7): ETGVTQSPTHLIKTRGQQVTLRCSSQSGHNTVSWYQQALGQGPQFIFQYYREEENGRGNFPPRFSGLQFPNYSSELNVNALELDDSALYLCASTLEGTYEQYFGPGTRLTVT.